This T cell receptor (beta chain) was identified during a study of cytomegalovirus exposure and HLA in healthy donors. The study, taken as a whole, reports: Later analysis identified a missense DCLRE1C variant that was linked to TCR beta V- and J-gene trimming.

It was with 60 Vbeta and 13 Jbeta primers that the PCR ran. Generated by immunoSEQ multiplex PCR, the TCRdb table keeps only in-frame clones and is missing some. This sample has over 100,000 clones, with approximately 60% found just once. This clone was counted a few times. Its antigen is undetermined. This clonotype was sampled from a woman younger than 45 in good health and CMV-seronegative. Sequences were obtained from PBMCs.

DNA of the CDR3: TGTGCCAGCAGCGTAGCGGGAGTAACCGCAGATACGCAGTATTTT. It is translated as CASSVAGVTADTQYF. The chain links TRBV9 to TRBJ2-3; tentative D call: TRBD2 (6 bases). Germline CDR1 is SGDLS and CDR2 is YYNGEE. The CDR3 contains 15 residues. V was shortened by 0 bases and J by 4 bases, with 12 bases between the two germline ends.